This T cell receptor beta chain was captured in a study of T cell repertoires in cytomegalovirus infection. Turning to the study itself: Alongside well-studied HLA-B-restricted CMV epitopes, recently identified HLA-C-restricted CMV epitopes were also used. Public TCR beta signatures provided an indication of both CMV infection and a matching HLA type.

Between the trimmed V and J ends, which lost 8 bases and 4 bases, there was a span of 9 bases. Germline V gene lookup returns CDR1 LGHDT and CDR2 YNNKEL (reference sequence). This CDR3 is 13 amino acids long. Whole-study findings and limits: People with CMV and the relevant HLA were identified by cumulative public TCR beta family frequency. Dominant in the ex vivo response were TCR beta clonotypes restricted by HLA-C and specific for CMV.

Worth noting for this clonotype: Its antigen is still unknown.

TCRdb fed the reads into MiXCR, producing one record per CDR3 protein. This sample has fewer than 1,000,000 distinct CDR3 sequences, with roughly 30% found just once. The sequence was collected from a human donor in good health (CMV status not recorded). Some clones in this sample may be carry-over from other donors' samples. The source material was cultured CD8+ T cells from PBMCs, sampled from culture after CMV antigen stimulation. The J gene is TRBJ1-6, the V gene TRBV3-1, with a weak D call TRBD1 (6 bases). CDR3 residues: CASVGGYNSPLHF. The CDR3 nucleotides are TGTGCCAGCGTAGGGGGTTATAATTCACCCCTCCACTTT.